The following is a T cell receptor beta chain sequence with its context. Which antigen it targets is not known. No base quality values were provided; no much bigger clone lies one nucleotide off. This sample was included in a study of shared clonotypes between healthy human individuals (TCRdb year 2020). About the investigation overall: A couple of women and three men aged 18 to 49 years were included in the cohort. Per donor, three plates each were used for CD4 naive and CD4 memory, two for CD8 naive, and one for CD8 memory. To estimate repertoire size and how much clonotypes are shared between individuals, the study performed deep sequencing of blood TCR repertoires from roughly five healthy adults. To increase sequencing depth and limit assay-specific biases, TCR repertoire library preparation and sequencing were carried out by different laboratories using diverse techniques. Per donor, leukapheresis produced somewhere between about 0.94 and 10 billion PBMCs. Broader findings and caveats from the paper: The genetic and exposure-history diversity represented was limited by the small number of donors. Incomplete sequencing was indicated by rarefaction of sorted-subset datasets, despite the large sequencing depth. Naive subsets generally had larger estimated clonotype richness than memory subsets did. Sampling was restricted to blood, and TCR repertoires in tissue are likely to differ from TCR repertoires in blood. Clonotypes shared by all four sorted-subset donors showed higher generation probabilities than non-shared clonotypes. Sharing across four donors was observed for roughly 5% of naive CD4, about 3.2% of naive CD8, 2.3% of memory CD4, and roughly 0.4% of memory CD8 clonotypes. Pairwise subsampling indicated that sequencing depth was expected to affect the degree of clonotype sharing among donors.

Healthy HIV-negative adults with no recently reported acute infections or vaccinations were included as donors. Only Caucasian adults living in Nashville, Tennessee, USA were represented among the donors. CD4+ T cells were enriched through magnetic negative selection, after which naive cells were positively selected on CD45RA and the remaining negative fraction served as the memory subset. After blood collection by leukapheresis, PBMCs were isolated using Ficoll-Histopaque density gradient centrifugation and then cryopreserved in the vapor phase of liquid nitrogen. Analytical flow cytometry was used to check the purity and quantity of each magnetically sorted T cell population. Genomic DNA was isolated from every sorted fraction and measured by UV absorbance on a Nanodrop 2000c. Measured from the cysteine to the phenylalanine, the CDR3 is 16 residues long. Of the read, only the CDR3 DNA is kept; its 48 bases are in frame from base 1. V is clipped by 4 bases and J by 2 bases, and the sequence between their germline boundaries is 18 bases long. From the germline V gene, CDR1 is MNHEY and CDR2 is SVGAGI.

Using the deep immunoSEQ assay, multiplex PCR amplified TCR CDR3 regions from genomic DNA. For each cell subset, the extracted genomic DNA was distributed evenly across all wells of several immunoSEQ 96-well plates, and each plate served as one replicate. For sorted subsets, each replicate PCR was loaded with 200 to 250 ng genomic DNA, equivalent to 32,000 or so T cell genomes. Purified libraries were measured with a Qubit 3.0 fluorometer, size-checked on a Bioanalyzer 2100, and measured again with the KAPA Library Quantification kit. Each immunoSEQ 96-well plate was sequenced on its own single-read 150-cycle Illumina NextSeq 550 flow cell. Per the authors' processing: The immunoSEQ output contained only junctional sequences without quality scores, so filtering could not match that applied to full-length reads. To assign V/J genes and CDR3, sequences were annotated against IMGT germline references using PyIR, a Python wrapper for IgBLAST v1.9. Reads with weak V/J assignments (E-value above 1e-6), missing CDR3, stop codons, out-of-frame junctions, or ambiguous translated residues were removed. A V3J clonotype was defined by an identical inferred V gene, J gene, and CDR3 amino acid sequence. Percentage overlap between repertoires was calculated by dividing the number of shared unique clonotypes by the size of the smaller repertoire. RTK rarefaction, the Chao1 estimator, and Recon v2.1 estimates of unobserved clonotypes were used to assess repertoire richness. Generation probabilities for all TCRbeta clonotypes obtained by the gDNA method from a handful of donors were computed using OLGA. TCRdb carries this immuneACCESS record with in-frame sequences only. Its versions omit some clonotypes, under half of them owing to an unresolved V gene in the studies checked, with the rest unexplained. V, J and clone size are those of that table, while D and trimming were read from the DNA. Counted in this sample were fewer than 1.6 million clones; about 98.5% of them appeared once. Clones ranked in the top ten supply under 0.45% of the sample.

This TCR was recovered from a man in his thirties or forties in good health. The chain couples TRBV6-5 to TRBJ2-7, and possibly TRBD2, on 6 matching bases. Sequencing input: naive CD4+ T cells sorted from blood. This specimen's cell subset or site label, per the study, means: CD45RA+ positively selected. The CDR3 protein is CASSFDRAGGPYEQYF. The DNA sequence reads TGTGCCAGCAGTTTTGATCGAGCGGGTGGACCCTACGAGCAGTACTTC.